This T cell receptor beta chain was captured by sequencing in a study of T cell responses to AZD1222 COVID-19 vaccine. To note about this clone: Its antigen is as yet unknown.

Study findings and constraints: Donors were mostly white British, more females; clonal diversity possibly underestimated. After two AZD1222 doses, spike-specific TCR breadth and depth rose versus day 0. Along spike, vaccine-associated CD4 TCRs were found throughout, with dominance at 160-218 and 743-854.

V dropped 6 bases and J dropped 3; count of bases not matched to a gene: 5. The CDR3 loop spans 14 amino acids. Germline V gene lookup returns CDR1 SNHLY and CDR2 FYNNEI. Using immunoSEQ multiplex PCR, the repertoire was profiled, and TCRdb retains in-frame clones only, with some absent. The sample carries some 150,000 clones, just over 90% recorded once. J is TRBJ2-3 and V is TRBV2, with 8 bases lining up with TRBD2. The sample consisted of peripheral blood, taken 28 days after the second AZD1222 dose. This clonotype originated in an adult who received the AZD1222 COVID-19 vaccine. In DNA, the CDR3 is TGTGCCAGCAGAGGACTAGCTTCTACAGATACGCAGTATTTT. Its protein product is CASRGLASTDTQYF.